The clone carrying this T cell receptor beta chain was observed many times. The source of the sample is a study of regulatory T cells in long-lasting Graves disease. The time point is: newly diagnosed GD, antithyroid drugs for less than 3 months. PBMC RNA served as the TCR library source. Deletions cut 0 bases from V and 6 bases from J, with 9 bases between. The length of the CDR3 is 14 residues. CDR1 and CDR2 (germline): SGHRS, YFSETQ. Construction of TCR beta libraries relied on iRepertoire HTBI primers and on Arm-PCR targeting CDR3 regions. Under the authors' procedure: Across samples, 50 to 75 TRBV and roughly 13 TRBJ segments were found. TCRdb independently ran MiXCR on the multiplex PCR reads; one entry per CDR3 protein. The V and J calls shown here were made by TCRdb, not taken from the authors' results. The sample includes about 540,000 distinct CDR3 sequences, about 14% of them seen just once.

This sample was also put to use in a study of T cells in Graves' hyperthyroidism and ophthalmopathy.

The sequence was collected from a man aged 25 to 45 with Graves disease. The V gene is TRBV5-1, the J gene TRBJ2-2; D remains ambiguous. Sequencing was performed on peripheral blood mononuclear cells (PBMCs), taken at new diagnosis, from a patient treated with antithyroid drugs. This chain's CDR3 is CASSLASGAGELFF. For the CDR3, the DNA is TGCGCCAGCAGCTTGGCTTCAGGTGCCGGGGAGCTGTTTTTT.